Each of the 24 T cell receptor beta chains below was sequenced from the same sample in a study of T cell repertoires in cytomegalovirus infection (dated by TCRdb to between 2018 and 2021). No antigens are known for them. Instrument on record: Illumina HiSeq 1500. TCRdb took the public reads, trimmed them with fastp at Q25, ran MiXCR for clone calling and kept in-frame beta chains. Records with the same CDR3 protein are collapsed into one entry carrying the most frequent genes and DNA. The sample contains approximately 770,000 distinct CDR3 sequences, just under 30% of them found a single time. About 12% of the sample goes to the ten largest clones. The treatment or condition tag for this specimen amounts to: in vitro stimulation with specific CMV peptide epitopes to enrich CMV-specific T cells. Here the sequenced sample was cultured CD8+ T cells from PBMCs, taken from culture after CMV antigen stimulation. Every receptor here comes from a human donor in good health (CMV status not recorded). Some clones in this sample may be carry-over from other donors' samples.

This chain links TRBV6-2 or TRBV6-3 with TRBJ2-7; tentatively, D is TRBD1 or TRBD2 (5 bases each). The ends were cut back, 6 bases at V and 3 bases at J, with 15 bases in the middle. The CDR3 has 14 amino acids. The V gene's germline CDR1 is MNHEY and CDR2 SVGEGT. CDR3 in amino acids: CASRGLGEFYEQYV. The CDR3 bases are TGTGCCAGCAGGGGCTTGGGGGAGTTCTACGAGCAGTACGTC.

This clonotype came up a few times. At one end the junction does not follow the germline gene, possibly because of a read error. This chain joins TRBV7-7 and TRBJ2-1, with TRBD1 matching 8 bases. The CDR3 totals 16 residues. Looked up from germline, CDR1 is SSHAT and CDR2 is FNYEAQ (reference sequence). The CDR3 DNA sequence: TGTGCTAGCAGCCCCCGGACAGGGCGACGCTACAATGAGCAGTTCTTC. This gives the protein CASSPRTGRRYNEQFF.

This clonotype was seen ten or more times. V usage is TRBV12-3 or TRBV12-4 and J usage is TRBJ1-1, with D hard to call. Trimming cost V 0 bases and J 8 bases, with 4 bases left between them. CDR3 length: 11 residues. The CDR3 is CASSLADEAFF. CDR3 DNA sequence: TGTGCCAGCAGTTTAGCGGACGAAGCTTTCTTT.

V and J are TRBV6-2 or TRBV6-3 and TRBJ2-7; D call uncertain. There are 13 residues in the CDR3. V lost 2 bases and J lost 2, with 7 bases in between. CDR1 and CDR2 (germline): MNHEY, SVGEGT. This CDR3 is CASSYLPTYEQYV. The CDR3 region has the DNA TGTGCCAGCAGTTACCTACCAACCTACGAGCAGTACGTC.

The chain has TRBV7-6 and TRBJ2-1, with TRBD2 matching over 7 bases. Germline assignment: CDR1 SGHVS and CDR2 FNYEAQ. Trimming removed 4 bases from V and 5 bases from J; junction bases left unmatched: 11. CDR3 length equals 16 residues. The CDR3, as DNA: TGTGCCAGCAGCTCCCCTGGGGGGGACTCTAACAATGAGCAGTTCTTC. It specifies CASSSPGGDSNNEQFF.

This clonotype was observed a handful of times. In nucleotides, the CDR3 is TGTGCCACCAGTGACCCACTACAGGGGGCAGCCCAAGAGACCCAGTACTTC. Translating gives CATSDPLQGAAQETQYF. The chain carries TRBV24-1 and TRBJ2-5; 9 bases line up with TRBD1. The CDR3 has 17 residues. J gave up 1 base and V 4 bases, and 9 bases lay outside the gene matches. CDR1 is KGHDR, CDR2 SFDVKD, per germline.

This clonotype was detected once. The gene calls are TRBV7-9 and TRBJ1-2; 11 bases align to TRBD1. V was pared by 5 bases and J by 3 bases, with 5 bases of the junction left unmatched. The CDR3 loop spans 15 amino acids. Germline V CDR1 and CDR2: SEHNR, FQNEAQ (reference sequence). CDR3: CASSPVGQGDYGYTF. The CDR3 nucleotides are TGTGCCAGCAGCCCCGTGGGACAGGGGGACTATGGCTACACCTTC.

J is TRBJ1-2 and V is TRBV7-6; tentative D call: TRBD1 (6 bases). Germline assignment: CDR1 SGHVS and CDR2 FNYEAQ. The CDR3 is made up of 13 amino acids. V gave up 8 bases and J gave up 2 bases, with 12 bases separating them. The CDR3 DNA sequence: TGTGCCAGCCTTCGGGGGGCAAACTATGGCTACACCTTC. Encoded protein: CASLRGANYGYTF.

This clonotype has more than one count but fewer than ten. The chain employs TRBV27 and TRBJ2-7, with 7 bases aligning to TRBD1. V was pared by 8 bases and J by 0 bases, with 13 bases of the junction left unmatched. The CDR3 spans 16 residues. CDR1 and CDR2 (germline): MNHEY, SMNVEV (reference sequence). The CDR3 DNA sequence: TGTGCCAGCGCTTCATTCGGGACAGAGTCCTCCTACGAGCAGTACTTC. This translates into CASASFGTESSYEQYF.

As regards this clonotype: This could be a read error, since a much larger clone is one nucleotide away. The gene calls are TRBV7-6 and TRBJ2-5; no reliable D call. Germline assignment: CDR1 SGHVS and CDR2 FNYEAQ. The CDR3 runs to 12 residues. The CDR3 spells CASSLEQEIQYF. The CDR3, as DNA: TGTGCCAGCAGCTTAGAACAAGAGATCCAGTACTTC.

The V gene is TRBV2, the J gene TRBJ2-1; D gene ambiguous. Germline loops: CDR1 SNHLY, CDR2 FYNNEI. Trimming cost V 7 bases and J 0 bases, with 25 bases left between them. The CDR3 is made up of 19 amino acids. This CDR3 is CASIRRGGSPESSYNEQFF. In DNA form, the CDR3 reads TGTGCCAGCATTAGACGTGGCGGCAGTCCCGAAAGCTCCTACAATGAGCAGTTCTTC.

This chain links TRBV12-3 or TRBV12-4 with TRBJ2-3; 9 positions match TRBD1. The CDR3 is 16 amino acids. The V and J ends lost 8 bases and 0 bases, in that order; junction bases with no gene match: 9. The CDR3 coding sequence is TGTGCCAGCGGTGCTTACAGGGGGCCTAGCACAGATACGCAGTATTTT. Its protein is CASGAYRGPSTDTQYF.

This clonotype was counted a few times. V usage is TRBV7-6 and J usage is TRBJ1-1; D is unresolved. The CDR3 sequence is 13 residues long. V was cut by 5 bases and J by 4 bases, with 11 bases left in between. Germline-derived CDR1 and CDR2 are SGHVS and FNYEAQ. This CDR3 is CASSLLGPTEAFF. CDR3 DNA: TGTGCCAGCAGCCTCCTCGGGCCCACTGAAGCTTTCTTT. Using reference TRBV7-6 and TRBJ1-1 for the parts outside the CDR3, the full variable domain is GAGVSQSPRYKVTKRGQDVALRCDPISGHVSLYWYRQALGQGPEFLTYFNYEAQQDKSGLPNDRFSAERPEGSISTLTIQRTEQRDSAMYRCASSLLGPTEAFFGQGTRLTVV.

A few counts support this clonotype. The chain recombines TRBV6-6 with TRBJ2-1; the D is unclear. Germline CDR1 MNHNY, CDR2 SVGAGI (reference sequence). The CDR3 consists of 11 residues. V lost 9 bases, J lost 5 bases, and 8 bases lay in between. CDR3 region: CASGVNNEQFF. CDR3 sequence (DNA): TGTGCCAGTGGGGTAAACAATGAGCAGTTCTTC.

This clonotype occurred a few times. The V gene is TRBV19, the J gene TRBJ1-5; perhaps TRBD1 as D (6 bases). The CDR3 consists of 14 residues. The V end lost 3 bases, the J end lost 3 bases, and 9 bases lay between the germline ends. Germline CDR1 LNHDA, CDR2 SQIVND (reference sequence). The CDR3 nucleotides are TGTGCCAGTAGTATCGGACAGTACAATCAGCCCCAGCATTTT. Translating it yields CASSIGQYNQPQHF.

This clonotype was seen many times. This chain joins TRBV7-8 and TRBJ2-5; D uncertain. The CDR3 covers 13 residues. The ends were cut back, 1 base at V and 4 bases at J, with 7 bases in the middle. CDR1 is SGHVS and CDR2 is FQNEAQ in the germline V gene. CDR3: CASSLEVGETQYF. The DNA of the CDR3 is TGTGCCAGCAGCTTAGAAGTGGGAGAGACCCAGTACTTC. The full variable domain, in which reference TRBV7-8 and TRBJ2-5 provide the parts outside the CDR3, is GAGVSQSPRYKVAKRGQDVALRCDPISGHVSLFWYQQALGQGPEFLTYFQNEAQLDKSGLPSDRFFAERPEGSVSTLKIQRTQQEDSAVYLCASSLEVGETQYFGPGTRLLVL.

The genes are TRBV15 and TRBJ2-1; D not certain. CDR1 is LNHNV, CDR2 YYDKDF, per germline (reference sequence). The CDR3 spans 13 residues. V was cut by 7 bases and J by 1 base, with 8 bases left in between. The DNA for the CDR3 is TGTGCCACCATGTCACCATCCTACAATGAGCAGTTCTTC. It encodes CATMSPSYNEQFF.

In this sample, this clonotype turned up a few times. The chain has TRBV7-2 and TRBJ1-2, with a possible D match to TRBD1 (5 bases). Per the germline V gene, CDR1 is SGHTA and CDR2 is FQGNSA. CDR3 size: 11 residues. Trimming removed 3 bases from V and 9 bases from J, with 8 bases in between. The CDR3 coding sequence is TGTGCCAGCAGCTTCCAGGGTAGCTACACCTTC. Its protein product is CASSFQGSYTF.

This clonotype showed up just a few times. The genes are TRBV6-2 or TRBV6-3 and TRBJ2-3, with TRBD2 identical over 9 bases. Trimming cost V 4 bases and J 2 bases; bases outside gene matches: 4. The CDR3 consists of 15 residues. Germline V CDR1 and CDR2: MNHEY, SVGEGT. The CDR3 loop is CASSSQRGATDTQYF. Here the CDR3 DNA reads TGTGCCAGCAGTTCTCAGCGGGGGGCCACAGATACGCAGTATTTT.

This chain joins TRBV27 and TRBJ2-7; D possibly uses TRBD1 or TRBD2 (5 bases each). Germline V gene data show CDR1 as MNHEY and CDR2 as SMNVEV (reference sequence). V shed 5 bases and J shed 5 bases, with 19 bases lying between them. The CDR3 totals 15 residues. CDR3 in DNA: TGTGCCAGCAGTCCCCGCGGCGCGATGGGGGACGAGCAGTACTTC. Its translation: CASSPRGAMGDEQYF.

This clonotype has a single count. The chain employs TRBV11-1 and TRBJ2-7; the D is unclear. Trimming pared 3 bases from V and 5 bases from J, leaving 11 bases between. The CDR3 has 13 residues. Germline CDR1 SGHAT, CDR2 FQDESV (reference sequence). The CDR3 bases are TGTGCCAGCAGCTTCAATCTGGGGAACGAGCAGTACGTC. Translated: CASSFNLGNEQYV.

The chain carries TRBV5-4 and TRBJ1-2, with a weak D call TRBD1 (5 bases). CDR1 is SGHNT, CDR2 YYREEE, per germline (reference sequence). The CDR3 runs to 11 residues. CDR3 sequence reads: CGAGGSYGYTF. As DNA, the CDR3 is TGTGGGGCCGGGGGGAGCTATGGCTACACCTTC.

This clonotype was seen a single time. The chain recombines TRBV3-1 with TRBJ2-2; weak D call: TRBD1 (6 bases). The CDR3 loop spans 14 amino acids. V gave up 2 bases and J gave up 5 bases, with 9 bases separating them. The germline V gene has CDR1 LGHDT and CDR2 YNNKEL (reference sequence). CDR3 nucleotides: TGTGCCAGCAGCCAACAGGGGAGAACCGGGGAGCTGTTTTTT. Protein: CASSQQGRTGELFF.

The chain combines TRBV7-9 with TRBJ1-4, with 8 bases matching TRBD1. The germline gives CDR1 SEHNR, CDR2 FQNEAQ (reference sequence). The CDR3 length is 17 residues. J lost 0 bases, V lost 5 bases, and 8 bases had no gene match. The CDR3 DNA reads as TGTGCCAGCAGCCCCGCAGGGGGCGAAACAACTAATGAAAAACTGTTTTTT. Translated: CASSPAGGETTNEKLFF.